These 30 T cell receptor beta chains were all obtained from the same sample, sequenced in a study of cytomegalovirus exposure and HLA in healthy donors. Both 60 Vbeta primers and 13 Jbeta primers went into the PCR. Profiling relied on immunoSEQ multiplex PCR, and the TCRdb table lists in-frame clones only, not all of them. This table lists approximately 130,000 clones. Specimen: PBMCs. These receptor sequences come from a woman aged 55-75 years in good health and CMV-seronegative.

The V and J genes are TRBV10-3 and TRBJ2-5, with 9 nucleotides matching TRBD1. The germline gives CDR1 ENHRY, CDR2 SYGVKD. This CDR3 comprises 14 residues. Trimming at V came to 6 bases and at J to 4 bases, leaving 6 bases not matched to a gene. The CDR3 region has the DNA TGTGCCATCAGACGTGACAGGGGGGGAGAGACCCAGTACTTC. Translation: CAIRRDRGGETQYF.

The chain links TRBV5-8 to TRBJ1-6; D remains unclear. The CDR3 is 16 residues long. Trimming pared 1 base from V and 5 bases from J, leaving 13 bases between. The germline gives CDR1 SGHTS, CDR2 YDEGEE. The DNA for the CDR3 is TGTGCCAGCAGCTTGATGGCCTCCGGGAATAATTCACCCCTCCACTTT. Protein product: CASSLMASGNNSPLHF.

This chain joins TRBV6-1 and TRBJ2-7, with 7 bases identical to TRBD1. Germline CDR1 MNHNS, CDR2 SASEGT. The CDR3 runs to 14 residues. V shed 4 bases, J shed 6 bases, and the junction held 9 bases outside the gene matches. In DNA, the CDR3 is TGTGCCAGCAGTGTTAAGAGGGGGCATAGCGAGCAGTACTTC. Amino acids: CASSVKRGHSEQYF.

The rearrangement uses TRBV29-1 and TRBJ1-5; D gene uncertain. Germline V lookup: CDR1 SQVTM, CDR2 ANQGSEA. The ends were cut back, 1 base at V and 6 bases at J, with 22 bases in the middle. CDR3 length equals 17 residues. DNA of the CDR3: TGCAGCGTTGAAGTTTGGTATTCGGGGTTCTGGAGTCAGCCCCAGCATTTT. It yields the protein CSVEVWYSGFWSQPQHF.

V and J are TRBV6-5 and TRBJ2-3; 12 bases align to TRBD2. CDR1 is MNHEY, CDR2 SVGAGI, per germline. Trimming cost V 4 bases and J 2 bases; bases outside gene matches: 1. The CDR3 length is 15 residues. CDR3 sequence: CASSWTSGDTDTQYF. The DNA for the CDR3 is TGTGCCAGCAGTTGGACTAGCGGGGACACAGATACGCAGTATTTT.

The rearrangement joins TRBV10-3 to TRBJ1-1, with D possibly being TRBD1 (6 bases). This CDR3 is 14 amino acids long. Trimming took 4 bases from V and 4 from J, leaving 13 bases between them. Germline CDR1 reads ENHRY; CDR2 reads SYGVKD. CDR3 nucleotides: TGTGCCATCAGTGTAGGGGGTTCTGTCACTGAAGCTTTCTTT. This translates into CAISVGGSVTEAFF.

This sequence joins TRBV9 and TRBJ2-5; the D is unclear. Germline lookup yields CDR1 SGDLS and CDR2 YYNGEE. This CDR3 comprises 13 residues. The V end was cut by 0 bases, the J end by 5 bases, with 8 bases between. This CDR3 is CASSVVPRETQYF. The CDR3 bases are TGTGCCAGCAGCGTAGTCCCCAGGGAGACCCAGTACTTC.

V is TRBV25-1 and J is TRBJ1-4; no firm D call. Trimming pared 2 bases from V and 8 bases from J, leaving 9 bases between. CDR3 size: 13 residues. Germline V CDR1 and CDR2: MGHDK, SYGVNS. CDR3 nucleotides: TGTGCCAGCAGTGAAGAGAGGATGGAAAAACTGTTTTTT. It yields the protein CASSEERMEKLFF.

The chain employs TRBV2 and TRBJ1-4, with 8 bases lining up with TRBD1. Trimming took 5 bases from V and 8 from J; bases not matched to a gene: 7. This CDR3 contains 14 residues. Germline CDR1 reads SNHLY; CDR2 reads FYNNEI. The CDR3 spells CASSFQGAQEKLFF. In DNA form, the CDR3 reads TGTGCCAGCAGTTTCCAGGGGGCGCAGGAAAAACTGTTTTTT.

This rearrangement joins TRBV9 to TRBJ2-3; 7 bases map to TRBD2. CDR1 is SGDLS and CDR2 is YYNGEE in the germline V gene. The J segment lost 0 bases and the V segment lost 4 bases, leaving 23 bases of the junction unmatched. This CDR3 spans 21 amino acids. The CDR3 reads CASSTPPAGLADWTSTDTQYF. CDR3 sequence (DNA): TGTGCCAGCAGCACTCCACCAGCGGGGCTAGCGGATTGGACTAGCACAGATACGCAGTATTTT.

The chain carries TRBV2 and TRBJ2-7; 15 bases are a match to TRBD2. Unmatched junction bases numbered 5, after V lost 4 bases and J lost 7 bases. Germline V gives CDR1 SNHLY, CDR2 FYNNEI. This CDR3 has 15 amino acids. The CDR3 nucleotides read TGTGCCAGCAGTGGACAGGGACTAGCGGGAGGTGAGCAGTACTTC. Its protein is CASSGQGLAGGEQYF. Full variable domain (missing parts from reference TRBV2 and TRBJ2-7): EPEVTQTPSHQVTQMGQEVILRCVPISNHLYFYWYRQILGQKVEFLVSFYNNEISEKSEIFDDQFSVERPDGSNFTLKIRSTKLEDSAMYFCASSGQGLAGGEQYFGPGTRLTVT.

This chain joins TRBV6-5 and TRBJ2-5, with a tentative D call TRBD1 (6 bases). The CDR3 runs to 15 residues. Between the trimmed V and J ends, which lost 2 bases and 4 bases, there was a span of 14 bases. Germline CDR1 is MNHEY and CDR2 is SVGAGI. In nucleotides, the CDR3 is TGTGCCAGCAGTTACCTGGGCCAGGGGAGAGAGACCCAGTACTTC. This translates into CASSYLGQGRETQYF.

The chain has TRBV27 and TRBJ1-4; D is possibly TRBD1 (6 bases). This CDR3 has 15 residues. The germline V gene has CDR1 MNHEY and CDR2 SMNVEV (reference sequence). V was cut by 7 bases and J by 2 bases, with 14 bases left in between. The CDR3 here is CASNTRGGTNEKLFF. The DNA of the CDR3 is TGTGCCAGCAACACACGCGGGGGCACTAATGAAAAACTGTTTTTT.

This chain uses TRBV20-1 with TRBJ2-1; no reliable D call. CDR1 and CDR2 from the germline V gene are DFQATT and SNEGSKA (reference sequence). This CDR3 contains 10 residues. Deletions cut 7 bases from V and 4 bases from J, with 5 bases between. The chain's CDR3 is CSDEYNEQFF. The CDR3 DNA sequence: TGCAGTGACGAGTACAATGAGCAGTTCTTC.

CDR3 amino acids: CASSPGTGMGSPLHF. For the CDR3, the DNA is TGTGCCAGCAGTCCCGGGACAGGGATGGGTTCACCCCTCCACTTT. V gene TRBV6-5 combines with J gene TRBJ1-6; 9 bases agree with TRBD1. Germline CDR1 and CDR2: MNHEY and SVGAGI. Losses at the gene ends were 5 bases for V and 9 bases for J; bases not matched to a gene: 8. The CDR3 sequence is 15 residues long.

The CDR3 DNA reads as TGTGCCAGCAGCTTGGCAGGGATTTACACCGGGGAGCTGTTTTTT. Translated: CASSLAGIYTGELFF. The chain recombines TRBV5-4 with TRBJ2-2; possible D gene TRBD1, 5 bases. V was cut by 0 bases and J by 3 bases, with 9 bases left in between. The CDR3 has 15 amino acids. Germline lookup yields CDR1 SGHNT and CDR2 YYREEE (reference sequence).

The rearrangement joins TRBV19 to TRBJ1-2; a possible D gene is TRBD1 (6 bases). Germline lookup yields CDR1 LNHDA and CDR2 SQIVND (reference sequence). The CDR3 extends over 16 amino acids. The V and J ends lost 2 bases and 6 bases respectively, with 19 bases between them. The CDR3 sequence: CASSIRGQGSPDGYTF. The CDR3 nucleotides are TGTGCCAGTAGTATACGAGGCCAGGGGAGTCCGGATGGCTACACCTTC.

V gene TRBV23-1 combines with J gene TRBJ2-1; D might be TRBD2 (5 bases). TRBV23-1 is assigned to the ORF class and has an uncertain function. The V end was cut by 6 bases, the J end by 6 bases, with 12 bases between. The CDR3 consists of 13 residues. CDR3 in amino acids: CASSRGLVNEQFF. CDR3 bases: TGCGCCAGCAGCCGAGGGTTAGTCAATGAGCAGTTCTTC.

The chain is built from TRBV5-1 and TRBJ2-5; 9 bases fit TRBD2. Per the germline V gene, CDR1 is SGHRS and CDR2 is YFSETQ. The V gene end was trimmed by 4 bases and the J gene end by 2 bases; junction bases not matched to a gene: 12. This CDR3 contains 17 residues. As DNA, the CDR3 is TGCGCCAGCAGCCCTCAGAGGACTAGCGCGACACAAGAGACCCAGTACTTC. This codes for CASSPQRTSATQETQYF.

The CDR3 nucleotides read TGTGCCAGCAGGAGGGACAGTCTTTACTATGGCTACACCTTC. Translating gives CASRRDSLYYGYTF. The rearrangement links TRBV6-1 to TRBJ1-2; TRBD1 matches 7 bases. V was pared by 6 bases and J by 3 bases, with 7 bases of the junction left unmatched. Germline-derived CDR1 and CDR2 are MNHNS and SASEGT. The CDR3 totals 14 residues.

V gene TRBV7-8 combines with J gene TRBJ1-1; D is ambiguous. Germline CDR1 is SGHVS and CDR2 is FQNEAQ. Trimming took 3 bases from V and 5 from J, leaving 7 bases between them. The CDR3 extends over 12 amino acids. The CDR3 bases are TGTGCCAGCAGCTTTTTTTTAACTGAAGCTTTCTTT. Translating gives CASSFFLTEAFF.

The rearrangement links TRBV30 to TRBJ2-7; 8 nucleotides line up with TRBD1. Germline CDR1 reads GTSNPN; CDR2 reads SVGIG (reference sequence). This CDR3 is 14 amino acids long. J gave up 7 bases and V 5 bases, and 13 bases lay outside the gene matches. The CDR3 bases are TGTGCCTGGGGTTCAGGGGGCGCCAGGGGGGAGCAGTACTTC. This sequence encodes CAWGSGGARGEQYF.

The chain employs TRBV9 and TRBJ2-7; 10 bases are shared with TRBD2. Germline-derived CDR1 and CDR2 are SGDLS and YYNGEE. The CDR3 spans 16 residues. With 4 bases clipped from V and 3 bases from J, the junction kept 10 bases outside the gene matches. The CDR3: CASSPSIAGGVYEQYF. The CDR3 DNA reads TGTGCCAGCAGCCCATCCATAGCGGGAGGAGTCTACGAGCAGTACTTC.

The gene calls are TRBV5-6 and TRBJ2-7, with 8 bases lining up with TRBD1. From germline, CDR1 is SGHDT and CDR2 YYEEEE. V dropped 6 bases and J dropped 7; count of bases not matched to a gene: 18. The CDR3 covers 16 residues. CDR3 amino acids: CASTQPQGAGSQEQYF. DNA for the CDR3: TGTGCCAGCACCCAACCTCAGGGGGCAGGGTCTCAAGAGCAGTACTTC.

In DNA, the CDR3 is TGTGCCAGCACTTCAAAACAGGGGGGCGAGCAGTACTTC. Protein product: CASTSKQGGEQYF. The gene calls are TRBV6-6 and TRBJ2-7, with 8 bases fitting TRBD1. Trimming cost V 7 bases and J 6 bases; bases outside gene matches: 8. CDR1 is MNHNY and CDR2 is SVGAGI in the germline V gene (reference sequence). The CDR3 covers 13 residues.

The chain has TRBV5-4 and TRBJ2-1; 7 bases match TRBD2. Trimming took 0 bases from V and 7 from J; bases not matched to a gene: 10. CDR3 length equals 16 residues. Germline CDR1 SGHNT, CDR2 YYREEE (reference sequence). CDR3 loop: CASSLAGGGIFNEQFF. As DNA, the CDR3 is TGTGCCAGCAGCTTGGCCGGGGGAGGGATTTTTAATGAGCAGTTCTTC.

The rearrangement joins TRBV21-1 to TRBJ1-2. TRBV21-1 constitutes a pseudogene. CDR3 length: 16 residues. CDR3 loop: CASSKGGEHDPYGYTF. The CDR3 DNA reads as TGTGCCAGCAGCAAGGGGGGGGAACATGACCCCTATGGCTACACCTTC.

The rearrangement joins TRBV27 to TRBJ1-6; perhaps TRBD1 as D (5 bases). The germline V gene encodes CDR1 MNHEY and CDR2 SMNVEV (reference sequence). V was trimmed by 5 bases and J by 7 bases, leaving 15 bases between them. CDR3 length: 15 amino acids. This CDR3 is CASSQLGGRNSPLHF. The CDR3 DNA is TGTGCCAGCAGTCAATTGGGGGGGAGGAATTCACCCCTCCACTTT.

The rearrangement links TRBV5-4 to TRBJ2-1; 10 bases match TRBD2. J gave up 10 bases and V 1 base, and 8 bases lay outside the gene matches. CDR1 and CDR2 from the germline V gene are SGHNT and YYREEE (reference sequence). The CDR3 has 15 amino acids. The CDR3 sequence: CASSLTSGAPGEQFF. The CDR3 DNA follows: TGTGCCAGCAGCTTGACTAGCGGGGCCCCCGGGGAGCAGTTCTTC.

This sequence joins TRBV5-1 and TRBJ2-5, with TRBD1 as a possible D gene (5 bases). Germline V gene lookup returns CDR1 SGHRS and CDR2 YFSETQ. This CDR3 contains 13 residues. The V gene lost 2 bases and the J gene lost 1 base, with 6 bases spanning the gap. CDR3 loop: CASSFGAQETQYF. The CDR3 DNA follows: TGCGCCAGCAGCTTTGGGGCCCAAGAGACCCAGTACTTC.